This record concerns one TCR beta chain sequence. Its antigen is as yet unknown. This record belongs to a study of CD8 T cells in Susac syndrome. Whole-study results and caveats: The study's TCR sequencing and HLA analysis drew on a certain number of individuals. That number was acknowledged as relatively small.

Reverse transcription of roughly 0.5 to 1 ug RNA was carried out with random hexamers. Amplification of TCR beta CDR3 was carried out by immunoSEQ multiplex PCR, which covered 54 Vbeta and 13 Jbeta segments. Using its own MiXCR run on the immunoSEQ multiplex PCR reads, TCRdb lists one record per CDR3 protein. The sample lists roughly 140,000 distinct CDR3 sequences; approximately 96% were seen once. Purification of the CD8+ and CD4+ T cells relied on negative isolation, and TEMRA cells underwent FACS enrichment. Per the germline V gene, CDR1 is DFQATT and CDR2 is SNEGSKA (reference sequence). The V segment lost 2 bases and the J segment 1 base; nucleotides outside the gene matches: 4. This CDR3 has 15 amino acids.

The source of this sequence is a human donor with multiple sclerosis. The sequencing input was CD8+ T cells from PBMCs. The V gene is TRBV20-1, the J gene TRBJ2-3; TRBD2 aligns across 9 bases. CDR3 bases: TGCAGTGCTAGAAGACTAGCGGACCGCACAGATACGCAGTATTTT. It encodes CSARRLADRTDTQYF.